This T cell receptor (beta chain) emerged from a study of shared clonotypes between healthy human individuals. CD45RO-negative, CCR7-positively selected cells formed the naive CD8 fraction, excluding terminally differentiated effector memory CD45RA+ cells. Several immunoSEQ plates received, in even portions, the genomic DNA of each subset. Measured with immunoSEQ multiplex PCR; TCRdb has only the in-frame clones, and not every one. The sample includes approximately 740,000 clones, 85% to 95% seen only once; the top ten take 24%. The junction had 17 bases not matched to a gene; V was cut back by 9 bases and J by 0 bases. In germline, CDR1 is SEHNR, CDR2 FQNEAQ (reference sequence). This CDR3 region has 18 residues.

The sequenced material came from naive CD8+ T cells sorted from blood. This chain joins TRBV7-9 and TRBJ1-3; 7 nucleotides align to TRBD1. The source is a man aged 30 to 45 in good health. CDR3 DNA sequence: TGTGCCAGTGCCTCGGGACAGCTCCAGACTTCCTCTGGAAACACCATATATTTT. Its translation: CASASGQLQTSSGNTIYF.